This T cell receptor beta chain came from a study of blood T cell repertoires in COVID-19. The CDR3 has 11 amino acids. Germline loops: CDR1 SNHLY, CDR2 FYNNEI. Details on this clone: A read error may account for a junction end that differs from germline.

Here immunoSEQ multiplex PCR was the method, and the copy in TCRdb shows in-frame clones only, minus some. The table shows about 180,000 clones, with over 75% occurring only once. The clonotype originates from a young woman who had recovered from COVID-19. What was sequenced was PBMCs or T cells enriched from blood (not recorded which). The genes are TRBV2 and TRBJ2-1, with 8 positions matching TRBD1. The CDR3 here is CASSWDRICVF. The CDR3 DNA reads TGTGCCAGCAGTTGGGACAGGATTTGTGTCTTC. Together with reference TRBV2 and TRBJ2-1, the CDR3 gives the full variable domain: EPEVTQTPSHQVTQMGQEVILRCVPISNHLYFYWYRQILGQKVEFLVSFYNNEISEKSEIFDDQFSVERPDGSNFTLKIRSTKLEDSAMYFCASSWDRICVFGPGTRLTVL.